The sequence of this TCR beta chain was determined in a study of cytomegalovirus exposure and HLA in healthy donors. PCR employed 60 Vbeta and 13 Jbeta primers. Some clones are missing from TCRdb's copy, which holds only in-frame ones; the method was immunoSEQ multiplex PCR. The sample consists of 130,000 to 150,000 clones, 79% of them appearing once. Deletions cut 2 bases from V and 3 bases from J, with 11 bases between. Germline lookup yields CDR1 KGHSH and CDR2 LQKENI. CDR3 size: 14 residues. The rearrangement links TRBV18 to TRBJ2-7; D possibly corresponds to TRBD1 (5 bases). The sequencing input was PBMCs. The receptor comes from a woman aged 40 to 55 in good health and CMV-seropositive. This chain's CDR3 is CASSPGGQGYEQYF. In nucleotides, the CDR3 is TGTGCCAGCTCACCAGGTGGGCAGGGCTACGAGCAGTACTTC.